Detailed here is one T cell receptor (beta chain). Its antigen is not known. The source of the sample is a study of CXCR3-negative and CXCR3-positive naive CD8 T cells. 5' RACE with UMI labels generated the TRB cDNA libraries. TCRdb re-called the 5' RACE reads, yielding one record per CDR3 amino acid sequence without DNA. There are around 40,000 distinct CDR3 sequences in the sample, with around 1.9% held by the top ten. CD45RO-CCR7+CD27+CD95- expression identified naive CD8+ T cells. General observations from the study: High diversity, comparable across both naive subsets, contrasted with much lower diversity in memory CD8+ cells.

CDR1 is SQVTM, CDR2 ANQGSEA, per germline. This CDR3 is 11 amino acids long. The sample taken for sequencing was naive CXCR3- CD8+ T cells from blood. Indicated subset: CD45RO-CCR7+CD27+CD95- naive CD8+ T cells lacking CXCR3 (TNR3-). This clonotype was obtained from a human donor in good health. Some clones in this sample may be carry-over from other donors' samples. The V and J genes are TRBV29-1 and TRBJ2-5. CDR3 amino acids: CSVGQAETQYF.